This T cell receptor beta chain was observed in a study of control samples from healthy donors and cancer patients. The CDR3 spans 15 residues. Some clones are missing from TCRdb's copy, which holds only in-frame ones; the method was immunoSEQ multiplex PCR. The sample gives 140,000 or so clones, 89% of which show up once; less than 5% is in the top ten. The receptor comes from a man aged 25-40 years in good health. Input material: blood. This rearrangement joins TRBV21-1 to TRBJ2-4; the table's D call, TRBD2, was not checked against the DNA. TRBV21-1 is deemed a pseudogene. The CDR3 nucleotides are TGTGCCAGCAGCCCCGCTCGGGTAGCCAAAAACATTCAGTACTTC. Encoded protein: CASSPARVAKNIQYF.